The T cell receptor (beta chain) described here comes from a study of identical twins. General observations from the study: A partial confounding effect on zero-insertion analyses could come from invariant MAIT and iNKT cells. The study found that models underestimated out-of-frame TCR alpha sharing in monozygotic twins.

This clonotype was counted only a few times. What it binds is not known. Template switching supplied a universal primer site; unique molecular identifiers were carried on the cDNA. Via MiXCR, TCRdb re-called the 5' RACE reads, giving one row per CDR3 protein. The sample lists about 530,000 distinct CDR3 sequences; about 20% were seen once. In addition, the sample was reused for a study of yellow fever vaccine responses in identical twins.

Sequencing was performed on CD4+ T cells sorted from blood. This receptor was identified in a woman aged 18-35 years in good health.

The DNA of the CDR3 is TGTGCCAGCAGTATCTCGAACACCGGGGAGCTGTTTTTT. This encodes CASSISNTGELFF. The gene calls are TRBV12-3 or TRBV12-4 and TRBJ2-2, with unresolved D. V gave up 5 bases and J gave up 0 bases, with 4 bases separating them. This CDR3 has 13 amino acids.